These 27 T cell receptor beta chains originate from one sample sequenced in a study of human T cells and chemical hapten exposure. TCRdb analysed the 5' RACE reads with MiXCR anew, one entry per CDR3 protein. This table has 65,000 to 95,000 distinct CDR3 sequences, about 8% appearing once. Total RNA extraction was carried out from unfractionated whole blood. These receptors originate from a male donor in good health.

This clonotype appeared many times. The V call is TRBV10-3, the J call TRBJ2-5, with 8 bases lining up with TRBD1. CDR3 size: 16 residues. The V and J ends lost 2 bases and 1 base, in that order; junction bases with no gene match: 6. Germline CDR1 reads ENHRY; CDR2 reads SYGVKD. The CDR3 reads CAISEPKTGGQETQYF. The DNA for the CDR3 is TGTGCCATCAGTGAGCCTAAAACAGGGGGCCAAGAGACCCAGTACTTC.

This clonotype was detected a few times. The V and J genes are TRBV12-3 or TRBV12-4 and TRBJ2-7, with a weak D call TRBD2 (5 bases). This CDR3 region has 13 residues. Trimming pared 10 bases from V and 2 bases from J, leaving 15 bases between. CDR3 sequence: CATQDSNTYEQYF. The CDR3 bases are TGTGCCACCCAGGACTCCAACACCTACGAGCAGTACTTC.

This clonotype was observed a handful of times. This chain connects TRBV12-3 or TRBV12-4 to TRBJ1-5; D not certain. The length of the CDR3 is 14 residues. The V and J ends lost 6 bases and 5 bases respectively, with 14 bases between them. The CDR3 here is CASSHDRSDQPQHF. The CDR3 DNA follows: TGTGCCAGCAGCCACGACCGGTCGGATCAGCCCCAGCATTTT.

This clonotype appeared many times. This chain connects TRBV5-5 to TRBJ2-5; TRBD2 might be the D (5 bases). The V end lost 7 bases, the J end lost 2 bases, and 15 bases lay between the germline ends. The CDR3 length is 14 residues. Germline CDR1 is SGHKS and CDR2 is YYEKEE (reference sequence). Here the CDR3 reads CASGEWLLQETQYF. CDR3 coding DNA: TGTGCCAGCGGGGAGTGGCTGCTACAAGAGACCCAGTACTTC.

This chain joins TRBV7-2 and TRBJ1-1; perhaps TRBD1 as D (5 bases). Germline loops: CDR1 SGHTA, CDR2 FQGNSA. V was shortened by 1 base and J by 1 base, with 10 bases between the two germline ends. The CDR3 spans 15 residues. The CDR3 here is CASSLGRGPNTEAFF. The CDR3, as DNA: TGTGCCAGCAGCTTAGGGAGGGGTCCGAACACTGAAGCTTTCTTT.

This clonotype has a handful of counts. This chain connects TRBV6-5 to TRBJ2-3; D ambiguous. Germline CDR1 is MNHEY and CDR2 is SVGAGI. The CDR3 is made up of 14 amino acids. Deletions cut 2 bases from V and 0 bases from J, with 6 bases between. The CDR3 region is CASSYALSTDTQYF. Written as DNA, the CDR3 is TGTGCCAGCAGTTACGCATTGAGCACAGATACGCAGTATTTT.

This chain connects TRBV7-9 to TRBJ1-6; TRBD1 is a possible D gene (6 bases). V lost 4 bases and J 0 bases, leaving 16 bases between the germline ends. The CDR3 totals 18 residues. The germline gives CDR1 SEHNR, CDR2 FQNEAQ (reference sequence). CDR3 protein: CASSSRQGQSSYNSPLHF. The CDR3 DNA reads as TGTGCCAGCAGCTCCCGGCAGGGGCAAAGCTCCTATAATTCACCCCTCCACTTT.

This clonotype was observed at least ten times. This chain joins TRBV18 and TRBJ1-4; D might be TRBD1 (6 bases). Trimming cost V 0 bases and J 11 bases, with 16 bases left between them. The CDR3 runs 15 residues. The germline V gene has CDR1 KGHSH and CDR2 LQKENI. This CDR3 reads CASSPPGTNIEKLFF. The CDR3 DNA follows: TGTGCCAGCTCACCACCCGGGACAAACATTGAGAAACTGTTTTTT.

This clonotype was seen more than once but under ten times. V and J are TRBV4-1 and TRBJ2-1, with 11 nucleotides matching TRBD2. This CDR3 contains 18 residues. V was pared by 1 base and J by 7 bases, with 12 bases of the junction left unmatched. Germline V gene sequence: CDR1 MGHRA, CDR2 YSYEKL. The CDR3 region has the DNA TGCGCCAGCAGCCAAGTTACAACGGGACTAGCGGCCGGGAATGAGCAGTTCTTC. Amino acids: CASSQVTTGLAAGNEQFF.

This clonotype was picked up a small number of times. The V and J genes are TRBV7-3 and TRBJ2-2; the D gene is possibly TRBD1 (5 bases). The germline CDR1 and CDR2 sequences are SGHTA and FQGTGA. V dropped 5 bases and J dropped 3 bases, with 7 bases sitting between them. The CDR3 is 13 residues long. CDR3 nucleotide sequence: TGTGCCAGCAGCCCAGGGTACACCGGGGAGCTGTTTTTT. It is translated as CASSPGYTGELFF.

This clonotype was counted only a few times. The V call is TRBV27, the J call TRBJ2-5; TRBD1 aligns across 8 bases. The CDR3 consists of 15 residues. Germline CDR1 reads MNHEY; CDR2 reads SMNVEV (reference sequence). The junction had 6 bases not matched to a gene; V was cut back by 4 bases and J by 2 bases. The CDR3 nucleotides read TGTGCCAGCAGTTGGACAGGGTCATTGCAAGAGACCCAGTACTTC. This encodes CASSWTGSLQETQYF.

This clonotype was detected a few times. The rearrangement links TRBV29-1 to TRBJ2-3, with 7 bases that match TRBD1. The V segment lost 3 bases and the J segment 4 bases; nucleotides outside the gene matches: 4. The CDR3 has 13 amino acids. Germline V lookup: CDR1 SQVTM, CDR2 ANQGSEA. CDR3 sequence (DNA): TGCAGCGTTGACCGACAGGGCGCAGATACGCAGTATTTT. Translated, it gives CSVDRQGADTQYF.

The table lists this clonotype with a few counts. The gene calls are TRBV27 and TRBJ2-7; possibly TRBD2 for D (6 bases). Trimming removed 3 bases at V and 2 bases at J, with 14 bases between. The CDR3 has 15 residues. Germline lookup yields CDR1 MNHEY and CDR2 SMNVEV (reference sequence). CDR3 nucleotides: TGTGCCAGCAGTTTGGTTTCGGGGGAGCCCTACGAGCAGTACTTC. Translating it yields CASSLVSGEPYEQYF.

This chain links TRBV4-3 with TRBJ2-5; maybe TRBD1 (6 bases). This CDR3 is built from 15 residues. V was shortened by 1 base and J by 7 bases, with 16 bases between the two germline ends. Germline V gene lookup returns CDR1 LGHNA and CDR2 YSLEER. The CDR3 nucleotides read TGCGCCAGCAGCCAAGTAGAAACAGGGCCCGGGACCCAGTACTTC. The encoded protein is CASSQVETGPGTQYF.

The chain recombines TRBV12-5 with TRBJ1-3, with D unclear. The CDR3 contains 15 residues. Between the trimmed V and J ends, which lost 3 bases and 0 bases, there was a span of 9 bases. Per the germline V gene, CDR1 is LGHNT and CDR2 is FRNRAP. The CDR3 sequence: CASGFGSDSGNTIYF. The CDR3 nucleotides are TGTGCTAGTGGTTTCGGGTCCGACTCTGGAAACACCATATATTTT. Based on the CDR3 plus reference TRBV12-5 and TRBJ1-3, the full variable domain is DARVTQTPRHKVTEMGQEVTMRCQPILGHNTVFWYRQTMMQGLELLAYFRNRAPLDDSGMPKDRFSAEMPDATLATLKIQPSEPRDSAVYFCASGFGSDSGNTIYFGEGSWLTVV.

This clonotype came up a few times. The DNA for the CDR3 is TGCGCCAGCAGCCAAGTTGCCAGGGGATCCTATAATTCACCCCTCCACTTT. This encodes CASSQVARGSYNSPLHF. The chain is built from TRBV4-3 and TRBJ1-6, with a weak D call TRBD1 (6 bases). V was cut by 1 base and J by 1 base, with 11 bases left in between. This CDR3 has 17 amino acids. CDR1 LGHNA and CDR2 YSLEER come from the germline V gene.

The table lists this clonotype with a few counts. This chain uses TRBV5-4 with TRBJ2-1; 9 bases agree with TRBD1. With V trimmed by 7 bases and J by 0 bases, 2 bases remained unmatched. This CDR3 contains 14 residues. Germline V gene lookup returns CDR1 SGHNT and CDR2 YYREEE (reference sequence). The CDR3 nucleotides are TGTGCCAGCCGGACAGGGGCCTCCTACAATGAGCAGTTCTTC. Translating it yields CASRTGASYNEQFF.

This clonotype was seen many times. In nucleotides, the CDR3 is TGTGCCAGCGGTAGGGGGGGCCCTGCACGCAATCAGCCCCAGCATTTT. It translates to CASGRGGPARNQPQHF. The chain uses TRBV12-3 or TRBV12-4 and TRBJ1-5; D possibly corresponds to TRBD1 (6 bases). The ends were cut back, 8 bases at V and 2 bases at J, with 19 bases in the middle. CDR3 length: 16 residues.

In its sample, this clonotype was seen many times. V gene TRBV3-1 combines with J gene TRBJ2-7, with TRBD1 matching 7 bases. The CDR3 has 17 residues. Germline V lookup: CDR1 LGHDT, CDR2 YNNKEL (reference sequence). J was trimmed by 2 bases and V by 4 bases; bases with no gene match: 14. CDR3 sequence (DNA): TGTGCCAGCAGCCCCCGAATGGGGGACAGCCTCCCCTACGAGCAGTACTTC. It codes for CASSPRMGDSLPYEQYF.

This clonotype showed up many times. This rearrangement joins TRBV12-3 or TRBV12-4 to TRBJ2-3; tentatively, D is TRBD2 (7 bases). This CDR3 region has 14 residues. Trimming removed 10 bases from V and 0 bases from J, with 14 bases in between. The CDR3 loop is CATRAGTSTDTQYF. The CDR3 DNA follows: TGTGCCACAAGAGCGGGGACAAGCACAGATACGCAGTATTTT.

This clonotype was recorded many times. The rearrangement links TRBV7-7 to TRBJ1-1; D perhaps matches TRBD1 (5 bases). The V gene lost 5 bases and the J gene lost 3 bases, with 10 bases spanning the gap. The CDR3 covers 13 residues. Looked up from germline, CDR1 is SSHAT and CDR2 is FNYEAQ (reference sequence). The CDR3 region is CASSQGEDTEAFF. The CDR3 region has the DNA TGTGCCAGCAGCCAAGGGGAGGACACTGAAGCTTTCTTT.

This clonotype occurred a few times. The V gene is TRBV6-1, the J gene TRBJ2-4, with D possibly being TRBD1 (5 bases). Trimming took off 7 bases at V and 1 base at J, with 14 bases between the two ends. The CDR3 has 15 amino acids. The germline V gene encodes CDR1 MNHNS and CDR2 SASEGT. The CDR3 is CASIRGIGAKNIQYF. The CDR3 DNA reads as TGTGCCAGCATAAGGGGCATCGGGGCCAAAAACATTCAGTACTTC.

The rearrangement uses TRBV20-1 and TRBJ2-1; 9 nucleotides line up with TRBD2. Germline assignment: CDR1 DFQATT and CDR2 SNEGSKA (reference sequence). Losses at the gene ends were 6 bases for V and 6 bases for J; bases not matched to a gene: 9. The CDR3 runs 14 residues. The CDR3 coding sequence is TGCAGTGCAATTGGGACTAGCCAGTTCAATGAGCAGTTCTTC. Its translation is CSAIGTSQFNEQFF.

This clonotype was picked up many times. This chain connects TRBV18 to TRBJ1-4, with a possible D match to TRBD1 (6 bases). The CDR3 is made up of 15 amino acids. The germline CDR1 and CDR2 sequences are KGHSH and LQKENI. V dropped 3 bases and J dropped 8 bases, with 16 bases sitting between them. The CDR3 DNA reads TGTGCCAGCTCACCCCAAAGGACAGATGTGGAAAAACTGTTTTTT. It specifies CASSPQRTDVEKLFF.

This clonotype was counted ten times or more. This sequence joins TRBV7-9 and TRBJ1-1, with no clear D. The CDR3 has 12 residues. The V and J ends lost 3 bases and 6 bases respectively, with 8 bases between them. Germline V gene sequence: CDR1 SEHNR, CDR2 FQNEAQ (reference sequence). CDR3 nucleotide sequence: TGTGCCAGCAGCTTTGGAACGGCTGAAGCTTTCTTT. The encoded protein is CASSFGTAEAFF. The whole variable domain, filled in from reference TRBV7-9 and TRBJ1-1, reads DTGVSQNPRHKITKRGQNVTFRCDPISEHNRLYWYRQTLGQGPEFLTYFQNEAQLEKSRLLSDRFSAERPKGSFSTLEIQRTEQGDSAMYLCASSFGTAEAFFGQGTRLTVV.

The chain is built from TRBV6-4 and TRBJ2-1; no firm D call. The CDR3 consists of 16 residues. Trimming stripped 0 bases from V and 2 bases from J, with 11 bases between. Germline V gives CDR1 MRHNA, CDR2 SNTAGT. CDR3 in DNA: TGTGCCAGCAGTGACTCGCCGGCAGGCCCCTACAATGAGCAGTTCTTC. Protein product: CASSDSPAGPYNEQFF.

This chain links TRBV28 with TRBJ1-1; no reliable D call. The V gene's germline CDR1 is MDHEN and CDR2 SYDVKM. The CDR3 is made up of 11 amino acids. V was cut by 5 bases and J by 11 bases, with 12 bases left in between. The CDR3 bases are TGTGCCAGCAGTGAGGCACAAAGGGCTTTCTTT. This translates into CASSEAQRAFF.